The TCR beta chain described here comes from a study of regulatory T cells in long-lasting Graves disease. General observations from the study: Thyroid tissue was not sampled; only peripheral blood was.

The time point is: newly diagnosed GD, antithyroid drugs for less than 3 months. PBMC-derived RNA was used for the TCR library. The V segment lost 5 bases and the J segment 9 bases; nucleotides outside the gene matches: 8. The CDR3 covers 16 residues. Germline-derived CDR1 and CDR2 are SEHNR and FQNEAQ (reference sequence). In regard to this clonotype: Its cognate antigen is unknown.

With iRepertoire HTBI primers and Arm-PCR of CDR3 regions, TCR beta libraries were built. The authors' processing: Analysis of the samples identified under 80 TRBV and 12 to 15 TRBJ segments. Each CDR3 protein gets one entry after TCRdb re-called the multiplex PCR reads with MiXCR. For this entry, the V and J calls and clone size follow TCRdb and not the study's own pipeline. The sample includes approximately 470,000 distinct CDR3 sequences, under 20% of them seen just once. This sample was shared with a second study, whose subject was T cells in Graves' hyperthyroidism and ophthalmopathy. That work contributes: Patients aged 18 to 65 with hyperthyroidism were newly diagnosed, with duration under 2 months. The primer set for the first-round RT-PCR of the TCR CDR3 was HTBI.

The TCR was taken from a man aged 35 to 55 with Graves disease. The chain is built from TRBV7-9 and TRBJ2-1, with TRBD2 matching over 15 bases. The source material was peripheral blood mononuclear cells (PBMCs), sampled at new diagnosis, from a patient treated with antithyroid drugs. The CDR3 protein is CASSPWTSGRDGEQFF. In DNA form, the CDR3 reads TGTGCCAGCAGCCCGTGGACTAGCGGGAGGGACGGTGAGCAGTTCTTC.